This TCR beta chain stems from a study of regulatory T cells in long-lasting Graves disease. There are a few counts of this clonotype. Its antigen remains unknown. Given a much more abundant clone one base away, this may be a read error. Study results and caveats: Persistent disease exhibited a predilection for TRBV28, TRBJ1-2 and TRBJ2-5.

iRepertoire HTBI primers and Arm-PCR of CDR3 regions built TCR beta libraries. TCRdb independently ran MiXCR on the multiplex PCR reads; one entry per CDR3 protein. Of more than 350,000 distinct CDR3 sequences in the sample, 15% are singletons; the top ten hold around 15%. The time point denotes: newly diagnosed GD, antithyroid drugs for less than 3 months. Scientists built the TCR library using RNA that was extracted from PBMCs. CDR3 length: 10 residues. Germline V lookup: CDR1 GTSNPN, CDR2 SVGIG (reference sequence). The sample was also reused in another study, on T cells in Graves' hyperthyroidism and ophthalmopathy. This second study notes: Using the HTBI primer set, a first-round RT-PCR was run on the TCR CDR3. Stable hyperthyroidism was separated from ophthalmopathy by a model based on 13 V-J features.

V and J are TRBV30 and TRBJ2-7; no clear D. The starting material was peripheral blood mononuclear cells (PBMCs), obtained at new diagnosis, from a patient treated with antithyroid drugs. The clonotype comes from a woman under 40 with Graves disease. Written as DNA, the CDR3 is TGTGTCGCCTCAACCTGGGAGCAGTACTTC. This encodes CVASTWEQYF.